This TCR beta chain was recovered during a study of T cells in pancreatic ductal adenocarcinoma. The germline gives CDR1 LGHNA, CDR2 YNFKEQ. CDR3 length equals 15 residues. Trimming left V 4 bases short and J 1 base short, with 10 bases between. TCRdb's table, derived via immunoSEQ multiplex PCR, lists solely in-frame clones and lacks some. The sample lists 4,500 to 7,000 clones, 70% to 80% seen once, with roughly 8.8% in the top ten. With respect to this clone: Antigen specificity is unknown.

Study-wide results and caveats: The resected pancreatic cancer cohort was biased toward the minority with early-stage disease. Enrichment of CD45RO+ effector over naive T cells in tumors may bias clonality. Unique clonotypes were about 8.2-fold more numerous in blood than in tumor. No significant tumor-blood clonality difference; means were about 0.11 and 0.072.

Selected pancreatic ductal adenocarcinoma patients had undergone surgery without neoadjuvant therapy. The chain uses TRBV4-2 and TRBJ2-2, with D hard to call. The sequencing input was pancreatic tumor tissue. The receptor was isolated from a human donor with pancreatic ductal adenocarcinoma. CDR3 residues: CASSPPSVNTGELFF. CDR3 sequence (DNA): TGTGCCAGCAGCCCCCCGAGCGTGAACACCGGGGAGCTGTTTTTT.